The source of this TCR beta chain is a study of T cell changes during pregnancy in multiple sclerosis. Here immunoSEQ multiplex PCR was the method, and the copy in TCRdb shows in-frame clones only, minus some. The data contain around 78,000 clones, 93% of them singletons. Trimming took 5 bases from V and 7 from J, leaving 17 bases between them. The CDR3 totals 14 residues. Per germline, CDR1 SEHNR and CDR2 FQNEAQ (reference sequence). The input for sequencing was peripheral blood, taken in the second trimester of pregnancy. This TCR came from a female donor with multiple sclerosis, enrolled in a pregnancy study. This chain connects TRBV7-9 to TRBJ1-2; perhaps TRBD1 as D (6 bases). The CDR3 sequence: CASSLQDSIGGYTF. DNA of the CDR3: TGTGCCAGCAGCCTACAGGACAGCATAGGTGGCTACACCTTC.